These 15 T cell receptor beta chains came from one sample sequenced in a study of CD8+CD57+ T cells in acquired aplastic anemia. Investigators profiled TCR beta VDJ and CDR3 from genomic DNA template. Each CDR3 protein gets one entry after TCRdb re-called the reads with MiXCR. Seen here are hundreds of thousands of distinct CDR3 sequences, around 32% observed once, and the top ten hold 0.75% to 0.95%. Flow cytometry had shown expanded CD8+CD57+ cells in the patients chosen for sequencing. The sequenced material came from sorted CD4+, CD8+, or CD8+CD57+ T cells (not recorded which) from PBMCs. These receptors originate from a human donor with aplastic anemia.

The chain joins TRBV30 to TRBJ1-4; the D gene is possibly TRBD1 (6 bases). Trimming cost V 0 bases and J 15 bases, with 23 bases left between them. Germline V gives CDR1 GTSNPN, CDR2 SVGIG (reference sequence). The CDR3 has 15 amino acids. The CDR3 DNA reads TGTGCCTGGAGTGTACAACGGGGGGCTGGGGCTCGGATGTTTTTT. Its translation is CAWSVQRGAGARMFF. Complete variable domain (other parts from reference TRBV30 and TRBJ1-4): SQTIHQWPATLVQPVGSPLSLECTVEGTSNPNLYWYRQAAGRGLQLLFYSVGIGQISSEVPQNLSASRPQDRQFILSSKKLLLSDSGFYLCAWSVQRGAGARMFFGSGTQLSVL.

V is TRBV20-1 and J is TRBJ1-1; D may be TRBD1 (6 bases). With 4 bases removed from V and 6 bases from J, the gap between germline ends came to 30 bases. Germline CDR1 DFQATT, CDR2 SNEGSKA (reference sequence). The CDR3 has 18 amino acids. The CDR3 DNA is TGCAGTGCTATATTGATGGACGGGGCAGGGGTGATTCGCTCTGAAGCTTTCTTT. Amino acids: CSAILMDGAGVIRSEAFF.

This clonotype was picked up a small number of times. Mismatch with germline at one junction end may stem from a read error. CDR3 nucleotide sequence: TGTGCCGGTAGAACGACTAGTCCCGGGGTATACGAGCAGTACTTC. It specifies CAGRTTSPGVYEQYF. The chain links TRBV19 to TRBJ2-7, with a tentative D call TRBD2 (6 bases). The length of the CDR3 is 15 residues. Per germline, CDR1 LNHDA and CDR2 SQIVND (reference sequence).

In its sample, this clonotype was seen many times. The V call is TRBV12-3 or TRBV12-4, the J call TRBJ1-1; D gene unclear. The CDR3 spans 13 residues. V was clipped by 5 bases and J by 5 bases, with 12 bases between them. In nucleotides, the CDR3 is TGTGCCAGCAGTCCGAGAGACGGGACTGAAGCTTTCTTT. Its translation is CASSPRDGTEAFF.

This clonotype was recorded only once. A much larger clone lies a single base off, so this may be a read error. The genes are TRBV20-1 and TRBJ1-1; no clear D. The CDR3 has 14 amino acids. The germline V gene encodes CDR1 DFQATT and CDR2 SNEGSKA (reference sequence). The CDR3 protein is CRARDQKGGQEAFF. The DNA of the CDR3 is TGCCGTGCTAGAGATCAAAAGGGCGGGCAGGAAGCTTTCTTT.

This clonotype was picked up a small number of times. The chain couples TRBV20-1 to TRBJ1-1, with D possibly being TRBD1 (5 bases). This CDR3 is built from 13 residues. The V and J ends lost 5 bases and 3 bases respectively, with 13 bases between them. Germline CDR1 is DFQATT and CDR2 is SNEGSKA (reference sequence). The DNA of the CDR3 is TGCAGTGCTGGGGGGGGAAAGGACACTGAAGCTTTCTTT. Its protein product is CSAGGGKDTEAFF.

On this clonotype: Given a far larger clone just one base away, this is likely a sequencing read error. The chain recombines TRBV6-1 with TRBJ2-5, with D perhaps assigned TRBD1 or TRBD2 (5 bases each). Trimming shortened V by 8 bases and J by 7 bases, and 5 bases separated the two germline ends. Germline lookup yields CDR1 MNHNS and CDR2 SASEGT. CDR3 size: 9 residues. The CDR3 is CASGGTQYF. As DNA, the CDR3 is TGTGCCAGCGGGGGGACCCAGTACTTC.

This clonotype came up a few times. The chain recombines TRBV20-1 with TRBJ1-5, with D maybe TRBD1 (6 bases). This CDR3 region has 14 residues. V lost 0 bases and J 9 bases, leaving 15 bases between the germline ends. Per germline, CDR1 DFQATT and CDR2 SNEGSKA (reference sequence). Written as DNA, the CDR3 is TGCAGTGCTAGAGATTCGGGGGCCACGGGGCCCCAGCATTTT. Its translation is CSARDSGATGPQHF.

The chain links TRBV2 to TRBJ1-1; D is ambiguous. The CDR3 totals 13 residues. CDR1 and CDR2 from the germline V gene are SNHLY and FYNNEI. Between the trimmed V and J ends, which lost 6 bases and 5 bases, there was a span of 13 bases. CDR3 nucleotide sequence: TGTGCCAGCAGGGGGAATTCGCAAACTGAAGCTTTCTTT. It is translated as CASRGNSQTEAFF.

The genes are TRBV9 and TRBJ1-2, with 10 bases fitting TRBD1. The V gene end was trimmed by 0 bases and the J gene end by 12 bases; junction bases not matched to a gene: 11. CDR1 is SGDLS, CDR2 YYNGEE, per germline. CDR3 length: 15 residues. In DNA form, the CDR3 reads TGTGCCAGCAGCGTAGAGGGACAGGGGATGTCTGGAAACACCTTC. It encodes CASSVEGQGMSGNTF. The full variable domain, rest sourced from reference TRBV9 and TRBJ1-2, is DSGVTQTPKHLITATGQRVTLRCSPRSGDLSVYWYQQSLDQGLQFLIQYYNGEERAKGNILERFSAQQFPDLHSELNLSSLELGDSALYFCASSVEGQGMSGNTFGSGTRLTVV.

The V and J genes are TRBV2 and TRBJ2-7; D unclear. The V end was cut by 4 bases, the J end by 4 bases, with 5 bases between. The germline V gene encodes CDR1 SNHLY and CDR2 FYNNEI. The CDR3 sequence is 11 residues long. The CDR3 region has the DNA TGTGCCAGCAGTGCGAAATACGAGCAGTACTTC. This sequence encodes CASSAKYEQYF.

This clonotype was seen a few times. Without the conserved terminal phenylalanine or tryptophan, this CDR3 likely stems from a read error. The CDR3 sequence is CASSPTDRNEKLFL. Written as DNA, the CDR3 is TGTGCCAGTAGTCCCACGGACAGAAATGAAAAACTGTTTCTT. This rearrangement joins TRBV19 to TRBJ1-4; a possible D gene is TRBD1 (6 bases). Germline assignment: CDR1 LNHDA and CDR2 SQIVND (reference sequence). The V gene lost 5 bases and the J gene lost 5 bases, with 12 bases spanning the gap. The CDR3 sequence is 14 residues long.

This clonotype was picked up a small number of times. CDR3 DNA: TGCAGTGCTGGACAGGGGACTACTGGAAACACCATATATTTT. Amino acids: CSAGQGTTGNTIYF. V is TRBV20-1 and J is TRBJ1-3; 9 positions agree with TRBD1. With V trimmed by 5 bases and J by 2 bases, 4 bases remained unmatched. CDR1 DFQATT and CDR2 SNEGSKA come from the germline V gene (reference sequence). This CDR3 has 14 amino acids.

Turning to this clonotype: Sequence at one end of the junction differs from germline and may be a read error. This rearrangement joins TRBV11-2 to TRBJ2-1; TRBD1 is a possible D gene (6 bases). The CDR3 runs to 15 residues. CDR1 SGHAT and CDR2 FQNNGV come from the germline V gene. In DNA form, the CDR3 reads TGCGTCAGCAGGGCGGGCCAGGGGATGAGGAATGAGCAGTTCTTC. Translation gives CVSRAGQGMRNEQFF.

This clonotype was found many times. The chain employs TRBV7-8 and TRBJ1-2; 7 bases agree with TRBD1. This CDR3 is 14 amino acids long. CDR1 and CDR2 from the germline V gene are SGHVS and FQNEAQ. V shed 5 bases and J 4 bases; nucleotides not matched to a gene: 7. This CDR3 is CASSSDRAGYGYTF. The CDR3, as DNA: TGTGCCAGCAGCAGCGACAGGGCGGGCTATGGCTACACCTTC. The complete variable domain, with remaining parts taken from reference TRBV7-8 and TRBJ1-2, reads GAGVSQSPRYKVAKRGQDVALRCDPISGHVSLFWYQQALGQGPEFLTYFQNEAQLDKSGLPSDRFFAERPEGSVSTLKIQRTQQEDSAVYLCASSSDRAGYGYTFGSGTRLTVV.